This entry concerns a single T cell receptor (beta chain). Assay: immunoSEQ multiplex PCR; the TCRdb copy retains only in-frame clones and omits some. The table has about 200,000 clones, roughly 82% seen once. V was pared by 3 bases and J by 3 bases, with 0 bases of the junction left unmatched. In germline, CDR1 is MNHEY, CDR2 SMNVEV (reference sequence). The length of the CDR3 is 14 residues. This record comes from a study of blood T cell repertoires in COVID-19. Source material: PBMCs or T cells enriched from blood (not recorded which). The chain links TRBV27 to TRBJ2-4; 9 nucleotides line up with TRBD1. The sequence was obtained from a middle-aged man with acute COVID-19. CDR3 sequence (DNA): TGTGCCAGCAGTTTGACAGGGGGCAAAAACATTCAGTACTTC. Translating gives CASSLTGGKNIQYF.